Following are 18 T cell receptor beta chains from one sample sequenced in a study of cytomegalovirus exposure and HLA in healthy donors. The primer mix had 60 Vbeta and 13 Jbeta primers. Sequencing was performed with immunoSEQ multiplex PCR; in TCRdb, only in-frame clones are kept and a portion is missing. The sample records 130,000 to 150,000 clones, nearly 80% being singletons. The sample consisted of PBMCs. The receptors shown here come from a man aged 35-49 years in good health and CMV-seropositive.

The gene calls are TRBV2 and TRBJ2-6; maybe TRBD1 (6 bases). The CDR3 length is 16 residues. Per the germline V gene, CDR1 is SNHLY and CDR2 is FYNNEI. Between the trimmed V and J ends, which lost 4 bases and 0 bases, there was a span of 10 bases. The CDR3 DNA reads TGTGCCAGCAGTGGACAGGAGTGCTCTGGGGCCAACGTCCTGACTTTC. Translated: CASSGQECSGANVLTF. The entire variable domain, with the rest obtained from reference TRBV2 and TRBJ2-6, is as follows: EPEVTQTPSHQVTQMGQEVILRCVPISNHLYFYWYRQILGQKVEFLVSFYNNEISEKSEIFDDQFSVERPDGSNFTLKIRSTKLEDSAMYFCASSGQECSGANVLTFGAGSRLTVL.

This rearrangement joins TRBV25-1 to TRBJ2-5; D is perhaps TRBD2 (5 bases). TRBJ2-7 matches the DNA end more closely, so the J call is doubtful. CDR1 MGHDK and CDR2 SYGVNS come from the germline V gene. This CDR3 is built from 17 residues. Written as DNA, the CDR3 is TGTGCCAGCAGTGAAGATGCTGGGAGTACACTTTCCTACGAGCAGTACTTC. Its protein is CASSEDAGSTLSYEQYF.

This clone occurred a few times. J is TRBJ1-5 and V is TRBV7-9, with D possibly matching TRBD1 (6 bases). Trimming stripped 5 bases from V and 9 bases from J, with 23 bases between. The CDR3 has 16 amino acids. Germline values: CDR1 SEHNR, CDR2 FQNEAQ (reference sequence). CDR3 sequence (DNA): TGTGCCAGCAGCCCCCTCGGGGGGGCCCAGTCCCCGCCCCAGCATTTT. Its translation is CASSPLGGAQSPPQHF.

The chain joins TRBV28 to TRBJ2-1; 11 nucleotides line up with TRBD2. Trimming cost V 6 bases and J 4 bases; bases outside gene matches: 5. The CDR3 contains 15 residues. Germline V lookup: CDR1 MDHEN, CDR2 SYDVKM. CDR3 protein: CASSRTSGFYNEQFF. The CDR3 DNA sequence: TGTGCCAGCAGCCGGACTAGCGGGTTTTACAATGAGCAGTTCTTC.

The CDR3 nucleotides read TGTGCCTGGAGTAGAGGGAATGGGTTATCCTACGAGCAGTACTTC. Its protein product is CAWSRGNGLSYEQYF. This chain links TRBV30 with TRBJ2-7; tentative D call: TRBD2 (5 bases). The V end lost 2 bases, the J end lost 1 base, and 15 bases lay between the germline ends. CDR3 size: 15 residues. The germline gives CDR1 GTSNPN, CDR2 SVGIG (reference sequence). Together with reference TRBV30 and TRBJ2-7, the CDR3 gives the full variable domain: SQTIHQWPATLVQPVGSPLSLECTVEGTSNPNLYWYRQAAGRGLQLLFYSVGIGQISSEVPQNLSASRPQDRQFILSSKKLLLSDSGFYLCAWSRGNGLSYEQYFGPGTRLTVT.

The rearrangement joins TRBV28 to TRBJ1-3; weak D call: TRBD1 (6 bases). The germline V gene has CDR1 MDHEN and CDR2 SYDVKM. V was cut by 6 bases and J by 4 bases, with 13 bases left in between. The CDR3 extends over 14 amino acids. CDR3 nucleotide sequence: TGTGCCAGCAGCCAGGGGTTCCCCGGAAACACCATATATTTT. This gives the protein CASSQGFPGNTIYF.

Of note for this clone: A junction end diverges from the germline sequence, so it may reflect a read error. V gene TRBV5-1 combines with J gene TRBJ2-5; no reliable D call. Germline V gives CDR1 SGHRS, CDR2 YFSETQ. The CDR3 spans 12 residues. Here the CDR3 reads CASSFNQETQYF. CDR3 DNA sequence: TGTGCCAGCAGCTTTAACCAAGAGACCCAGTACTTC.

The chain links TRBV6-4 to TRBJ2-2, with 7 bases fitting TRBD2. The germline CDR1 and CDR2 sequences are MRHNA and SNTAGT. This CDR3 has 14 amino acids. With 6 bases clipped from V and 2 bases from J, the junction kept 3 bases outside the gene matches. The CDR3 is CASSEGLNTGELFF. Here the CDR3 DNA reads TGTGCCAGCAGCGAGGGACTAAACACCGGGGAGCTGTTTTTT.

This clone was counted once. V gene TRBV4-1 combines with J gene TRBJ2-1; 7 bases align to TRBD1. V was pared by 4 bases and J by 7 bases, with 13 bases of the junction left unmatched. Germline V gene data show CDR1 as MGHRA and CDR2 as YSYEKL. There are 16 residues in the CDR3. The CDR3 region is CASSRPWNSGGNEQFF. The CDR3 nucleotides read TGCGCCAGCAGCCGCCCTTGGAATTCAGGGGGTAATGAGCAGTTCTTC.

The chain links TRBV23-1 to TRBJ1-5, with D unresolved. TRBV23-1 counts as an open reading frame of uncertain function. Trimming shortened V by 3 bases and J by 5 bases, and 5 bases separated the two germline ends. The CDR3 is 12 residues long. The CDR3 DNA sequence: TGCGCCAGCAGTCACCATTATCAGCCCCAGCATTTT. Its translation: CASSHHYQPQHF.

The rearrangement joins TRBV27 to TRBJ2-2; possibly TRBD2 for D (5 bases). The CDR3 is made up of 16 amino acids. V lost 1 base to trimming and J lost 0 bases, with 9 bases between them. Germline CDR1 MNHEY, CDR2 SMNVEV (reference sequence). This CDR3 is CASSLWQTTNTGELFF. The CDR3 bases are TGTGCCAGCAGTTTATGGCAGACTACGAACACCGGGGAGCTGTTTTTT.

The chain links TRBV7-9 to TRBJ1-5, with a weak D call TRBD1 (6 bases). V gave up 0 bases and J gave up 4 bases, with 10 bases separating them. CDR1 and CDR2 (germline): SEHNR, FQNEAQ (reference sequence). The CDR3 sequence is 15 residues long. The CDR3 region has the DNA TGTGCCAGCAGCTTAGCGGGCAGGGGTAATCAGCCCCAGCATTTT. Its translation is CASSLAGRGNQPQHF.

This clone appeared a single time. J is TRBJ2-7 and V is TRBV28; 10 bases align to TRBD1. Unmatched junction bases numbered 2, after V lost 3 bases and J lost 0 bases. This CDR3 is 15 amino acids long. Germline CDR1 MDHEN, CDR2 SYDVKM. The CDR3 here is CASSLWTGGSYEQYF. CDR3 sequence (DNA): TGTGCCAGCAGTTTGTGGACAGGGGGCTCCTACGAGCAGTACTTC.

This clone was detected only once. The J gene is TRBJ1-2, the V gene TRBV28; 10 nucleotides align to TRBD1. J gave up 2 bases and V 5 bases, and 8 bases lay outside the gene matches. The CDR3 sequence is 16 residues long. CDR1 MDHEN and CDR2 SYDVKM come from the germline V gene. The CDR3 region has the DNA TGTGCCAGCAGTAGATCTCCGGGACAGGGGAACTATGGCTACACCTTC. Translated, it gives CASSRSPGQGNYGYTF.

The chain employs TRBV7-2 and TRBJ1-1; possibly TRBD1 for D (6 bases). Germline CDR1 and CDR2: SGHTA and FQGNSA. The CDR3 runs to 13 residues. V lost 4 bases and J 3 bases, leaving 9 bases between the germline ends. CDR3 loop: CASSSQGHTEAFF. The CDR3, as DNA: TGTGCCAGCAGCTCACAGGGACACACTGAAGCTTTCTTT.

V is TRBV5-6 and J is TRBJ2-5; D is perhaps TRBD1 (6 bases). TRBJ2-7 matches the DNA end more closely, so the J call is doubtful. The germline gives CDR1 SGHDT, CDR2 YYEEEE. This CDR3 has 14 residues. CDR3 amino acids: CASSLAGADYEQYF. CDR3 in DNA: TGTGCCAGCAGCTTGGCAGGGGCAGACTACGAGCAGTACTTC.

The chain recombines TRBV2 with TRBJ1-2, with no clear D. The germline gives CDR1 SNHLY, CDR2 FYNNEI. V was cut by 8 bases and J by 4 bases, with 14 bases left in between. The CDR3 length is 13 residues. Here the CDR3 DNA reads TGTGCCAGCTATCTGCCGGGTACCTATGGCTACACCTTC. This encodes CASYLPGTYGYTF.

CDR3 amino acids: CARSFAPLLLNTEAFF. As DNA, the CDR3 is TGTGCCAGAAGTTTCGCACCTCTACTGTTGAACACTGAAGCTTTCTTT. The rearrangement uses TRBV5-3 and TRBJ1-1; no clear D gene. TRBV5-3 is recorded as an ORF, its role being uncertain. Trimming took 5 bases from V and 0 from J, leaving 17 bases between them. CDR3 length: 16 amino acids.